The 5 T cell receptor beta chains listed next were all sequenced from one sample in a study of blood T cell repertoires in COVID-19. Profiling relied on immunoSEQ multiplex PCR, and the TCRdb table lists in-frame clones only, not all of them. The repertoire holds approximately 150,000 clones, approximately 84% seen once, with approximately 18% in the top ten. The specimen was peripheral blood. The receptors originated from an elderly woman with acute or convalescent COVID-19.

The chain joins TRBV2 to TRBJ2-3, with 7 bases that match TRBD2. This CDR3 is 16 amino acids long. V was pared by 5 bases and J by 1 base, with 9 bases of the junction left unmatched. Germline assignment: CDR1 SNHLY and CDR2 FYNNEI. The CDR3 DNA reads TGTGCCAGCAGTATAAGTGAGCGGGGAGGCACAGATACGCAGTATTTT. Its translation: CASSISERGGTDTQYF.

V gene TRBV30 combines with J gene TRBJ1-3; 8 bases are shared with TRBD1. The CDR3 contains 14 residues. J lost 3 bases, V lost 2 bases, and 3 bases had no gene match. In germline, CDR1 is GTSNPN, CDR2 SVGIG (reference sequence). The CDR3 loop is CAWSQGALGNTIYF. Here the CDR3 DNA reads TGTGCCTGGAGTCAGGGGGCGCTTGGAAACACCATATATTTT.

The chain uses TRBV10-3 and TRBJ1-1; 7 bases are a match to TRBD1. Germline CDR1 ENHRY, CDR2 SYGVKD. Trimming cost V 4 bases and J 3 bases; bases outside gene matches: 2. This CDR3 is 13 amino acids long. This CDR3 is CAISAQGDTEAFF. The DNA for the CDR3 is TGTGCCATCAGTGCCCAGGGGGACACTGAAGCTTTCTTT.

The V call is TRBV5-1, the J call TRBJ2-1; D perhaps matches TRBD1 (5 bases). V shed 4 bases and J shed 5 bases, with 13 bases lying between them. The CDR3 extends over 14 amino acids. Looked up from germline, CDR1 is SGHRS and CDR2 is YFSETQ. CDR3 nucleotide sequence: TGCGCCAGCAGCCCTTATAGGGGCAACAATGAGCAGTTCTTC. Its translation is CASSPYRGNNEQFF.

The gene calls are TRBV9 and TRBJ2-5; D possibly corresponds to TRBD2 (5 bases). This CDR3 spans 14 amino acids. V lost 4 bases and J lost 5, with 15 bases in between. Germline lookup yields CDR1 SGDLS and CDR2 YYNGEE. CDR3 residues: CASSPREGRETQYF. The CDR3 bases are TGTGCCAGCAGCCCCCGGGAAGGCCGGGAGACCCAGTACTTC.